The sequence of this T cell receptor beta chain was determined in a study of siplizumab effects on memory and regulatory T cells. Overall study findings and caveats: The study found naive T cells seemingly more diverse than memory cells and seemingly major alloresponse contributors. Of the proliferating CD4+ or CD8+ clones, roughly 80-97% lacked a naive or memory phenotype that could be assigned. A significant reduction in alloreactive sequences traceable to unstimulated CD4+ memory cells was produced by siplizumab. In siplizumab cultures, the suppressive function of proliferating Tregs remained unconfirmed.

Assay used: immunoSEQ multiplex PCR; TCRdb lists only in-frame clones, some missing. The table has tens of thousands of clones, roughly nine tenths seen once. With respect to this clone: What it binds is unknown.

V lost 4 bases to trimming and J lost 8 bases, with 14 bases between them. Germline CDR1 reads SGHDN; CDR2 reads FVKESK. The CDR3 spans 13 residues. The source is a human donor in good health. This chain joins TRBV14 and TRBJ1-1; no clear D gene. Sequencing used CD8+ T cells sorted from blood. In nucleotides, the CDR3 is TGTGCCAGCAGCCTATATTCGACTGGAGAAGCTTTCTTT. It yields the protein CASSLYSTGEAFF.